The rows below give T cell receptor beta chains drawn from one sample of a study of beta chain features in type 1 diabetes. Repertoires were generated with immunoSEQ multiplex PCR, while TCRdb's copy carries only in-frame clones and drops some. The repertoire holds 150,000 to 190,000 clones, about 8.1% seen once, with almost 0.65% in the top ten. Sequences were obtained from central memory CD4+ T cells from blood. These TCRs come from a young man in good health. Both conserved end residues are part of each CDR3.

>TRBV28|TRBJ2-7
CASSTGRAYEQYF
>TRBV5-1|TRBJ1-2
CASSLGPTVEDYGYTF
>TRBV4-3|TRBJ2-1
CASSQVGQGANEQFF
>TRBV7-3|TRBJ2-1
CASSGAYNEQFF
>TRBV6-1|TRBJ2-7
CASTTPTGWGHEQYF
>TRBV28|TRBJ1-2
CASSLDRVGGYTF
>TRBV5-1|TRBJ2-2
CASSLFSGNTGELFF
>TRBV29-1|TRBJ2-2
CSVAGTADTGELFF
>TRBV5-1|TRBJ2-1
CASSLDVWRNSYNEQFF
>TRBV6-5|TRBJ2-3
CASSTLQAQYF
>TRBV10-3|TRBJ1-1
CAISGGTGARTEAFF
>TRBV11-2|TRBJ2-7
CASSFPAGRTYEQYF
>TRBV7-3|TRBJ2-1
CASSINAYNEQFF
>TRBV13|TRBJ1-3
CASSNLGQGSGNTIYF
>TRBV7-6|TRBJ2-7
CASRRGSSGVYEQYF
>TRBV6-1|TRBJ1-2
CASSERQGFPPSGYTF
>TRBV18|TRBJ2-6
CASSDGGEGANVLTF
>TRBV2|TRBJ2-3
CASGGQGEQYF
>TRBV18|TRBJ1-2
CASSPETGVGYTF
>TRBV19|TRBJ1-5
CASHRDSSNQPQHF
>TRBV29-1|TRBJ2-3
CSVEEGQGMLGDTQYF
>TRBV5-4|TRBJ1-5
CASSFGGTGDQPQHF
>TRBV7-2|TRBJ1-1
CASSLEVGQGKAFF
>TRBV7-9|TRBJ1-1
CASKVQQNTEAFF
>TRBV7-7|TRBJ2-1
CASSLEGVEQFF
>TRBV30|TRBJ2-1
CAGTDFWAGSEQFF
>TRBV4-3|TRBJ2-7
CASSQELAGSLEQYF
>TRBV19|TRBJ1-2
CASSMGQGYGYTF
>TRBV7-3|TRBJ1-2
CASSSGSGGYTF
>TRBV9|TRBJ2-3
CASNVGSIGTDTQYF
>TRBV6-5|TRBJ2-5
CAISAGTGGTETQYF
>TRBV7-9|TRBJ1-5
CASSLATGGGQPQHF
>TRBV7-2|TRBJ2-1
CASSLGGLHQGNEQFF
>TRBV7-2|TRBJ2-1
CASSLAVVGGQNEQFF
>TRBV7-3|TRBJ2-2
CASSSSYLGAQNTGELFF
>TRBV5-4|TRBJ2-7
CASSLGSTGNEQYF
>TRBV6-1|TRBJ2-3
CAISEPTTGTTDTQYF
>TRBV25-1|TRBJ2-1
CASRGYRGLDNEQFF
>TRBV7-3|TRBJ2-3
CASSPSGQGNTDTQYF
>TRBV2|TRBJ1-1
CASSLGGTDTEAFF
>TRBV7-3|TRBJ2-3
CASSFSGGNTDTQYF
>TRBV6-6|TRBJ1-6
CASIDRDYNSPLHF
>TRBV7-2|TRBJ2-3
CASSLGGGADTQYF
>TRBV5-1|TRBJ1-3
CASSPGTATHSGNTIYF
>TRBV30|TRBJ2-6
CAWSRGSGANVLTF
>TRBV7-2|TRBJ2-1
CASSFLGNEQFF
>TRBV14|TRBJ2-2
CASSQVAGLGGELFF
>TRBV5-1|TRBJ1-1
CASSLVGDRMNTEAFF
>TRBV11-2|TRBJ2-1
CASSLDRGDEQFF
>TRBV21-1|TRBJ2-7
CASILTTGGLVYEQYF
>TRBV30|TRBJ1-6
CAMQGSSYNSPLHF
>TRBV29-1|TRBJ2-2
CSVGPPTGTTGELFF
>TRBV6-6|TRBJ2-5
CASSRVTGSTETQYF
>TRBV5-1|TRBJ2-7
CASSPLTGQGSYEQYF
>TRBV7-8|TRBJ2-5
CASSHGLAGRQETQYF